The T cell receptor beta chain described here comes from a study of shared clonotypes between healthy human individuals. Notes on the study in general: Depth was large, yet rarefaction showed that sorted-subset sequencing was incomplete. Represented diversity (both genetic and exposure-history) was limited by the small number of donors. All-four-donor shared clonotypes had higher generation probabilities than non-shared clonotypes did. Clonotype sharing across several donors was observed for around 5% of naive CD4 clonotypes.

In germline, CDR1 is SEHNR, CDR2 FQNEAQ (reference sequence). The CDR3 is 11 residues long. V gave up 1 base and J gave up 8 bases, with 5 bases separating them. Assay used: immunoSEQ multiplex PCR; TCRdb lists only in-frame clones, some missing. The sample gives roughly 850,000 clones, around 96% of which show up once; less than 0.25% is in the top ten. Comments on this clone: Its antigen is unidentified. This specimen includes other DNA sequences encoding the same CDR3.

It was CD45RO-negative cells, positively selected for CCR7, that made up naive CD8 cells, with terminally differentiated effector memory CD45RA+ cells excluded. The receptor's source is a man between 25 and 39 years old in good health. V and J are TRBV7-9 and TRBJ1-1; D not resolved. Material: naive CD8+ T cells sorted from blood. DNA for the CDR3: TGTGCCAGCAGCTTAGGGCAGGAAGCTTTCTTT. This translates into CASSLGQEAFF. The full variable domain, with the rest looked up from reference TRBV7-9 and TRBJ1-1, is DTGVSQNPRHKITKRGQNVTFRCDPISEHNRLYWYRQTLGQGPEFLTYFQNEAQLEKSRLLSDRFSAERPKGSFSTLEIQRTEQGDSAMYLCASSLGQEAFFGQGTRLTVV.